Below are 20 T cell receptor beta chains sequenced from a single sample in a study of shared T cell receptors in the human thymus (dated by TCRdb to 2020 to 2022). Preparation of the library involved the immunoSEQ multiplex PCR assay. TCRdb obtained this table from immuneACCESS and retained in-frame rearrangements with V and J assigned. These tables miss some clones; where compared with another copy, unresolved V genes account for less than half of the shortfall, and the remainder is unexplained. Across this sample there are approximately 730,000 clones, with 75% to 90% seen only once. Together, the top ten hold 0.0095% to 0.013% of the sample. In addition, the sample was reused for a study of human thymus T cells.

Input material: thymocytes. These receptors all stem from a girl less than two years old with a congenital heart defect. Donor details come from another sample of the same person, matched by shared clones.

The chain employs TRBV7-6 and TRBJ2-2; TRBD1 agrees at 9 bases. With V trimmed by 1 base and J by 7 bases, 16 bases remained unmatched. Germline CDR1 reads SGHVS; CDR2 reads FNYEAQ. The CDR3 covers 19 residues. CDR3 nucleotides: TGTGCCAGCAGCTTAGGGCTGACAGGGGGAAGGCCGTACCTCGGGGAGCTGTTTTTT. This translates into CASSLGLTGGRPYLGELFF.

The chain uses TRBV27 and TRBJ2-7, with 7 bases identical to TRBD1. The CDR3 extends over 14 amino acids. After removal of 6 bases from V and 6 bases from J, the junction contained 11 bases not matched to a gene. Germline V gene lookup returns CDR1 MNHEY and CDR2 SMNVEV (reference sequence). CDR3 loop: CASRGHRGRSEQYF. The CDR3 nucleotides read TGTGCCAGCAGGGGGCACAGGGGACGGTCCGAGCAGTACTTC.

The chain employs TRBV14 and TRBJ2-3; 9 bases agree with TRBD2. This CDR3 is built from 22 residues. The V segment lost 0 bases and the J segment 0 bases; nucleotides outside the gene matches: 19. Germline V gene lookup returns CDR1 SGHDN and CDR2 FVKESK. Here the CDR3 reads CASSQEGGGELAGGTSTDTQYF. CDR3 sequence (DNA): TGTGCCAGCAGCCAAGAGGGAGGGGGAGAACTAGCGGGCGGCACTAGCACAGATACGCAGTATTTT.

This chain uses TRBV5-1 with TRBJ2-2, with D possibly TRBD1 on 5 matching bases. V dropped 0 bases and J dropped 3 bases, with 6 bases sitting between them. Germline assignment: CDR1 SGHRS and CDR2 YFSETQ. This CDR3 has 14 residues. The CDR3 is CASSLATDTGELFF. The CDR3, as DNA: TGCGCCAGCAGCTTGGCGACAGACACCGGGGAGCTGTTTTTT. Full variable domain (remainder filled in from reference TRBV5-1 and TRBJ2-2): KAGVTQTPRYLIKTRGQQVTLSCSPISGHRSVSWYQQTPGQGLQFLFEYFSETQRNKGNFPGRFSGRQFSNSRSEMNVSTLELGDSALYLCASSLATDTGELFFGEGSRLTVL.

The rearrangement joins TRBV14 to TRBJ2-1, with no clear D. CDR1 and CDR2 from the germline V gene are SGHDN and FVKESK. V was trimmed by 0 bases and J by 1 base, leaving 13 bases between them. This CDR3 is built from 17 residues. Here the CDR3 reads CASSQDPPTDSYNEQFF. The CDR3 DNA is TGTGCCAGCAGCCAAGACCCCCCGACTGATTCCTACAATGAGCAGTTCTTC. The entire variable domain, with the rest obtained from reference TRBV14 and TRBJ2-1, is as follows: EAGVTQFPSHSVIEKGQTVTLRCDPISGHDNLYWYRRVMGKEIKFLLHFVKESKQDESGMPNNRFLAERTGGTYSTLKVQPAELEDSGVYFCASSQDPPTDSYNEQFFGPGTRLTVL.

This rearrangement joins TRBV5-1 to TRBJ1-1; D gene ambiguous. Trimming took off 4 bases at V and 3 bases at J, with 13 bases between the two ends. This CDR3 comprises 14 residues. Germline V CDR1 and CDR2: SGHRS, YFSETQ. The CDR3 here is CASSEDQRDTEAFF. The DNA for the CDR3 is TGCGCCAGCAGCGAGGACCAGCGGGACACTGAAGCTTTCTTT.

This chain's CDR3 is CASSPRSGGQLRGEQFF. DNA for the CDR3: TGTGCCAGCTCACCACGTAGCGGGGGGCAACTGAGGGGTGAGCAGTTCTTC. V and J are TRBV18 and TRBJ2-1, with 10 nucleotides matching TRBD2. The junction had 12 bases not matched to a gene; V was cut back by 1 base and J by 9 bases. Germline loops: CDR1 KGHSH, CDR2 LQKENI. CDR3 length: 17 amino acids.

This clone was observed a single time. The CDR3: CASSHPPTGHGYTF. In DNA, the CDR3 is TGTGCCAGCAGCCACCCTCCGACAGGGCACGGCTACACCTTC. The chain employs TRBV7-2 and TRBJ1-2; TRBD1 agrees at 7 bases. This CDR3 is 14 amino acids long. In germline, CDR1 is SGHTA, CDR2 FQGNSA. J lost 8 bases, V lost 5 bases, and 11 bases had no gene match.

V usage is TRBV6-1 and J usage is TRBJ1-6; D is unclear. Trimming pared 2 bases from V and 14 bases from J, leaving 16 bases between. CDR3 size: 14 residues. The germline gives CDR1 MNHNS, CDR2 SASEGT. The chain's CDR3 is CASSEWRNDVSLHF. CDR3 nucleotide sequence: TGTGCCAGCAGTGAATGGAGGAACGACGTATCCCTCCACTTT.

This chain connects TRBV5-4 to TRBJ2-1; tentative D call: TRBD1 (6 bases). CDR1 and CDR2 from the germline V gene are SGHNT and YYREEE (reference sequence). CDR3 length equals 15 residues. Trimming cost V 2 bases and J 5 bases, with 14 bases left between them. CDR3 in DNA: TGTGCCAGCAGCTTTACTCGGGACACCGACAATGAGCAGTTCTTC. It encodes CASSFTRDTDNEQFF.

The chain recombines TRBV28 with TRBJ2-7; D gene uncertain. The CDR3 consists of 13 residues. The germline V and J ends were trimmed by 2 bases and 4 bases, with 9 bases remaining between them. Germline CDR1 reads MDHEN; CDR2 reads SYDVKM. The CDR3 sequence: CASSLPDGYEQYF. CDR3 coding DNA: TGTGCCAGCAGTTTACCCGACGGGTACGAGCAGTACTTC. Variable domain in full (rest from reference TRBV28 and TRBJ2-7): DVKVTQSSRYLVKRTGEKVFLECVQDMDHENMFWYRQDPGLGLRLIYFSYDVKMKEKGDIPEGYSVSREKKERFSLILESASTNQTSMYLCASSLPDGYEQYFGPGTRLTVT.

The chain couples TRBV27 to TRBJ2-2; D remains ambiguous. The CDR3 runs to 15 residues. Trimming pared 8 bases from V and 1 base from J, leaving 14 bases between. Germline-derived CDR1 and CDR2 are MNHEY and SMNVEV (reference sequence). The CDR3 protein is CASSVSFQNTGELFF. CDR3 in DNA: TGTGCCAGCTCAGTTTCATTTCAGAACACCGGGGAGCTGTTTTTT.

The rearrangement links TRBV7-3 to TRBJ2-1; TRBD2 matches at 9 bases. Germline V gene data show CDR1 as SGHTA and CDR2 as FQGTGA. V shed 2 bases and J 1 base; nucleotides not matched to a gene: 12. The CDR3 consists of 19 residues. The CDR3 sequence: CASSLEAGVTSGSYNEQFF. The CDR3 DNA sequence: TGTGCCAGCAGCTTAGAGGCTGGTGTGACTAGCGGTTCCTACAATGAGCAGTTCTTC. The complete variable domain, with remaining parts taken from reference TRBV7-3 and TRBJ2-1, reads GAGVSQTPSNKVTEKGKYVELRCDPISGHTALYWYRQSLGQGPEFLIYFQGTGAADDSGLPNDRFFAVRPEGSVSTLKIQRTERGDSAVYLCASSLEAGVTSGSYNEQFFGPGTRLTVL.

The rearrangement links TRBV30 to TRBJ2-6; 7 bases fit TRBD1. CDR1 and CDR2 from the germline V gene are GTSNPN and SVGIG (reference sequence). With V trimmed by 1 base and J by 3 bases, 15 bases remained unmatched. This CDR3 comprises 19 residues. The CDR3 reads CAWSGLRQGAPYGANVLTF. DNA of the CDR3: TGTGCCTGGAGTGGTCTTAGACAGGGTGCTCCTTATGGGGCCAACGTCCTGACTTTC.

The J gene is TRBJ2-2, the V gene TRBV10-2, with 7 bases that match TRBD1. After removal of 3 bases from V and 3 bases from J, the junction contained 4 bases not matched to a gene. The CDR3 is 15 amino acids. CDR1 is WSHSY and CDR2 is SAAADI in the germline V gene. CDR3 amino acids: CASSEDRVYTGELFF. CDR3 bases: TGCGCCAGCAGTGAAGACAGGGTGTACACCGGGGAGCTGTTTTTT.

The gene calls are TRBV7-8 and TRBJ2-1; TRBD1 aligns across 9 bases. The CDR3 extends over 15 amino acids. Trimming removed 4 bases from V and 6 bases from J; junction bases left unmatched: 7. CDR1 and CDR2 (germline): SGHVS, FQNEAQ. This chain's CDR3 is CASSSTGGSFNEQFF. CDR3 coding DNA: TGTGCCAGCAGCTCTACAGGGGGCTCTTTCAATGAGCAGTTCTTC.

This chain connects TRBV5-8 to TRBJ2-7; 7 nucleotides agree with TRBD1. From germline, CDR1 is SGHTS and CDR2 YDEGEE. The CDR3 runs to 14 residues. Germline trimming cut 4 bases from V and 2 bases from J; bases unmatched to any gene: 6. CDR3 loop: CASSDGTDTYEQYF. CDR3 coding DNA: TGTGCCAGCAGCGACGGGACAGACACCTACGAGCAGTACTTC. Supplemented by reference TRBV5-8 and TRBJ2-7, the full variable domain reads EAGVTQSPTHLIKTRGQQATLRCSPISGHTSVYWYQQALGLGLQFLLWYDEGEERNRGNFPPRFSGRQFPNYSSELNVNALELEDSALYLCASSDGTDTYEQYFGPGTRLTVT.

CDR3 DNA sequence: TGCGCCAGCAGCCAGGGACTAGCGGGGGGGCCCCACACCGGGGAGCTGTTTTTT. Its protein product is CASSQGLAGGPHTGELFF. This chain joins TRBV4-1 and TRBJ2-2; 16 nucleotides line up with TRBD2. This CDR3 has 18 residues. Germline lookup yields CDR1 MGHRA and CDR2 YSYEKL. The junction had 4 bases not matched to a gene; V was cut back by 3 bases and J by 3 bases.

The chain carries TRBV6-4 and TRBJ1-2; 12 nucleotides line up with TRBD1. Germline CDR1 and CDR2: MRHNA and SNTAGT. CDR3 length: 16 residues. The V gene end was trimmed by 5 bases and the J gene end by 8 bases; junction bases not matched to a gene: 12. The CDR3 region is CASSPGGQGANWGYTF. CDR3 DNA sequence: TGTGCCAGCAGTCCGGGGGGACAGGGGGCAAATTGGGGCTACACCTTC.

The genes are TRBV30 and TRBJ1-1, with D maybe TRBD1 (6 bases). Germline V lookup: CDR1 GTSNPN, CDR2 SVGIG (reference sequence). Trimming removed 3 bases at V and 0 bases at J, with 14 bases between. CDR3 length: 15 amino acids. Here the CDR3 reads CAWSYTGHLNTEAFF. The CDR3 DNA follows: TGTGCCTGGAGCTATACGGGACACCTGAACACTGAAGCTTTCTTT.